One and the same sample provided the 20 T cell receptor beta chains below, sequenced in a study of T-cell reconstitution after alpha-beta-depleted transplantation in children. Preparation of the TCRbeta library used unique molecular identifiers. TCRdb re-called the PCR reads through MiXCR, storing one row per CDR3 protein. The sample includes 220,000 or so distinct CDR3 sequences, around 8% of them seen just once. This material consisted of PBMCs, mostly from graft donor cells, taken 180 days after TCRalphabeta/CD19-depleted stem cell transplant. Every receptor here comes from a male patient between 5 and 17 years old who had a stem cell transplant for acute lymphoblastic leukemia, so the T cells may come from the graft donor.

To note about this clonotype: Its ends do not fully match the called genes, so a read error is possible. This chain links TRBV7-2 with TRBJ2-1, with 7 nucleotides matching TRBD2. In germline, CDR1 is SGHTA, CDR2 FQGNSA. CDR3 length equals 14 residues. CDR3 loop: CARSLSGGQNEQFF. For the CDR3, the DNA is TGTGCCAGGAGCTTATCGGGAGGCCAGAATGAGCAGTTCTTC.

This clonotype showed up many times. CDR3 protein: CASSFGRLAAKSSYNEQFF. Here the CDR3 DNA reads TGCGCCAGCAGCTTCGGAAGACTAGCGGCAAAGAGCTCCTACAATGAGCAGTTCTTC. The chain combines TRBV5-1 with TRBJ2-1; 9 nucleotides align to TRBD2. V was clipped by 2 bases and J by 0 bases; unmatched bases: 12. The CDR3 contains 19 residues. Germline V gives CDR1 SGHRS, CDR2 YFSETQ. The whole variable domain, remainder taken from reference TRBV5-1 and TRBJ2-1, is KAGVTQTPRYLIKTRGQQVTLSCSPISGHRSVSWYQQTPGQGLQFLFEYFSETQRNKGNFPGRFSGRQFSNSRSEMNVSTLELGDSALYLCASSFGRLAAKSSYNEQFFGPGTRLTVL.

This clonotype was seen at least ten times. The chain links TRBV12-3 or TRBV12-4 to TRBJ2-1; 11 nucleotides align to TRBD2. V was pared by 5 bases and J by 6 bases, with 9 bases of the junction left unmatched. The CDR3 is made up of 16 amino acids. CDR3: CASSPRLAGYGNEQFF. The CDR3 nucleotides read TGTGCCAGCAGTCCCCGACTAGCGGGGTATGGCAATGAGCAGTTCTTC.

To note about this clonotype: A clone one base away is much larger, so this may be a read error. V and J are TRBV6-1 and TRBJ1-2; maybe TRBD1 (5 bases). Per germline, CDR1 MNHNS and CDR2 SASEGT. V lost 1 base to trimming and J lost 2 bases, with 8 bases between them. The CDR3 contains 14 residues. The CDR3 sequence: CASSEEGPNYGYTF. The DNA of the CDR3 is TGTGCCAGCAGTGAAGAGGGACCGAACTATGGCTACACCTTC.

This clonotype was recorded many times. This chain connects TRBV7-3 to TRBJ1-5; D possibly corresponds to TRBD1 (5 bases). V lost 5 bases and J 4 bases, leaving 18 bases between the germline ends. Germline V gene data show CDR1 as SGHTA and CDR2 as FQGTGA. The length of the CDR3 is 16 residues. The CDR3 sequence is CASSPTGPGKNQPQHF. Here the CDR3 DNA reads TGTGCCAGCAGCCCCACGGGACCGGGAAAAAATCAGCCCCAGCATTTT.

This chain links TRBV18 with TRBJ2-7; TRBD2 agrees at 8 bases. Trimming at V came to 0 bases and at J to 3 bases, leaving 1 base not matched to a gene. Germline CDR1 reads KGHSH; CDR2 reads LQKENI. The CDR3 runs to 14 residues. The CDR3 is CASSPPGLVYEQYF. For the CDR3, the DNA is TGTGCCAGCTCACCACCGGGACTAGTCTACGAGCAGTACTTC. The variable domain in full, completed from reference TRBV18 and TRBJ2-7, reads NAGVMQNPRHLVRRRGQEARLRCSPMKGHSHVYWYRQLPEEGLKFMVYLQKENIIDESGMPKERFSAEFPKEGPSILRIQQVVRGDSAAYFCASSPPGLVYEQYFGPGTRLTVT.

The chain is built from TRBV7-3 and TRBJ2-5; TRBD1 is a possible D gene (5 bases). The V end lost 2 bases, the J end lost 2 bases, and 12 bases lay between the germline ends. The V gene's germline CDR1 is SGHTA and CDR2 FQGTGA. The CDR3 runs to 15 residues. In DNA form, the CDR3 reads TGTGCCAGCAGCTTAGCAGGGAATATTCAAGAGACCCAGTACTTC. The encoded protein is CASSLAGNIQETQYF.

This clonotype was recorded many times. The rearrangement joins TRBV27 to TRBJ1-1; D is ambiguous. V dropped 0 bases and J dropped 7 bases, with 9 bases sitting between them. The CDR3 contains 13 residues. CDR1 MNHEY and CDR2 SMNVEV come from the germline V gene (reference sequence). CDR3 sequence: CASSLSSQFEAFF. CDR3 DNA: TGTGCCAGCAGTTTATCCTCACAGTTTGAAGCTTTCTTT.

This clonotype has ten or more counts. V is TRBV6-5 and J is TRBJ2-7; D possibly corresponds to TRBD1 (6 bases). Germline-derived CDR1 and CDR2 are MNHEY and SVGAGI. The CDR3 runs to 16 residues. Trimming pared 0 bases from V and 0 bases from J, leaving 12 bases between. The CDR3 bases are TGTGCCAGCAGTTACTCCTACAGGGTGAGCTCCTACGAGCAGTACTTC. This translates into CASSYSYRVSSYEQYF.

Ten or more counts support this clonotype. The chain is built from TRBV12-3 or TRBV12-4 and TRBJ1-3; D is unresolved. This CDR3 has 11 residues. V lost 7 bases to trimming and J lost 8 bases, with 9 bases between them. The CDR3 loop reads CASTNLHTIYF. The CDR3, as DNA: TGTGCCAGCACTAACCTCCACACCATATATTTT.

This clonotype has a count of ten or more. This rearrangement joins TRBV6-1 to TRBJ1-1; TRBD1 is a possible D gene (5 bases). The V gene lost 6 bases and the J gene lost 0 bases, with 8 bases spanning the gap. The CDR3 is 13 residues long. The V gene's germline CDR1 is MNHNS and CDR2 SASEGT. CDR3 sequence (DNA): TGTGCCAGCAGGGACACTATGAACACTGAAGCTTTCTTT. Protein sequence: CASRDTMNTEAFF.

This clonotype showed up many times. The junction departs from the called germline gene at one end, perhaps through a read error. This chain connects TRBV7-3 to TRBJ2-1; TRBD2 matches 11 bases. The CDR3 spans 14 residues. Germline CDR1 reads SGHTA; CDR2 reads FQGTGA. Here the CDR3 reads CASSSGLADNEQFF. As DNA, the CDR3 is TGCGCCAGCAGCTCGGGACTAGCGGACAATGAGCAGTTCTTC.

This clonotype was counted ten times or more. The rearrangement joins TRBV18 to TRBJ1-1; no clear D. Germline V lookup: CDR1 KGHSH, CDR2 LQKENI. This CDR3 contains 11 residues. Trimming removed 3 bases from V and 2 bases from J, with 1 base in between. Written as DNA, the CDR3 is TGTGCCAGCTCACCTAACACTGAAGCTTTCTTT. It specifies CASSPNTEAFF. The whole variable domain, filled in from reference TRBV18 and TRBJ1-1, reads NAGVMQNPRHLVRRRGQEARLRCSPMKGHSHVYWYRQLPEEGLKFMVYLQKENIIDESGMPKERFSAEFPKEGPSILRIQQVVRGDSAAYFCASSPNTEAFFGQGTRLTVV.

This clonotype came up many times. V is TRBV3-1 and J is TRBJ2-3, with a tentative D call TRBD2 (5 bases). Germline-derived CDR1 and CDR2 are LGHDT and YNNKEL (reference sequence). CDR3 length: 16 residues. Trimming took off 0 bases at V and 0 bases at J, with 10 bases between the two ends. The CDR3 region has the DNA TGTGCCAGCAGCCAAGAACCAGCGGTCAGCACAGATACGCAGTATTTT. Amino acids: CASSQEPAVSTDTQYF.

This clonotype was recorded many times. The J gene is TRBJ2-7, the V gene TRBV7-9, with D possibly being TRBD1 (5 bases). The length of the CDR3 is 15 residues. Trimming removed 3 bases from V and 3 bases from J, with 15 bases in between. Germline-derived CDR1 and CDR2 are SEHNR and FQNEAQ (reference sequence). Here the CDR3 reads CASSLGQGQNYEQYF. The CDR3 nucleotides read TGTGCCAGCAGCTTGGGGCAGGGTCAGAACTACGAGCAGTACTTC. The full variable domain, its missing parts supplied by reference TRBV7-9 and TRBJ2-7, is DTGVSQNPRHKITKRGQNVTFRCDPISEHNRLYWYRQTLGQGPEFLTYFQNEAQLEKSRLLSDRFSAERPKGSFSTLEIQRTEQGDSAMYLCASSLGQGQNYEQYFGPGTRLTVT.

This clonotype was counted ten times or more. The gene calls are TRBV6-1 and TRBJ1-5; D uncertain. Per the germline V gene, CDR1 is MNHNS and CDR2 is SASEGT. This CDR3 is built from 14 residues. Trimming took 3 bases from V and 0 from J, leaving 6 bases between them. The CDR3 protein is CASSDSYSNQPQHF. The CDR3 DNA reads TGTGCCAGCAGTGACAGTTATAGCAATCAGCCCCAGCATTTT.

This clonotype has a count of ten or more. V and J are TRBV7-9 and TRBJ1-2, with TRBD1 matching 8 bases. Germline lookup yields CDR1 SEHNR and CDR2 FQNEAQ (reference sequence). The CDR3 is 15 amino acids. The V segment lost 2 bases and the J segment 4 bases; nucleotides outside the gene matches: 6. CDR3 residues: CASSLHVDRAYGYTF. CDR3 nucleotides: TGTGCCAGCAGCTTACACGTGGACAGGGCCTATGGCTACACCTTC.

The CDR3 nucleotides read TGTGCCAGCAGCTTATCAACTGGGACACCAAGCAATCAGCCCCAGCATTTT. Protein: CASSLSTGTPSNQPQHF. J is TRBJ1-5 and V is TRBV7-9; maybe TRBD1 (6 bases). The CDR3 covers 17 residues. Trimming took 2 bases from V and 1 from J, leaving 15 bases between them. Per the germline V gene, CDR1 is SEHNR and CDR2 is FQNEAQ (reference sequence).

The chain uses TRBV19 and TRBJ2-1, with 10 bases aligning to TRBD2. The CDR3 contains 14 residues. J was trimmed by 6 bases and V by 4 bases; bases with no gene match: 3. Germline lookup yields CDR1 LNHDA and CDR2 SQIVND (reference sequence). The CDR3 nucleotides read TGTGCCAGTAGTACAAGCGGGGGGGCCAATGAGCAGTTCTTC. It is translated as CASSTSGGANEQFF.

This clonotype was counted many times. At one of its ends the junction is not consistent with the germline gene, which may arise from a read error. The chain joins TRBV7-7 to TRBJ2-3; 8 nucleotides match TRBD1. CDR3 length equals 15 residues. Germline V lookup: CDR1 SSHAT, CDR2 FNYEAQ (reference sequence). CDR3 DNA: TGTGCTAGCAGCCTCTCAGGGGGCCGTGGAGATACGCAGTATTTT. This encodes CASSLSGGRGDTQYF.